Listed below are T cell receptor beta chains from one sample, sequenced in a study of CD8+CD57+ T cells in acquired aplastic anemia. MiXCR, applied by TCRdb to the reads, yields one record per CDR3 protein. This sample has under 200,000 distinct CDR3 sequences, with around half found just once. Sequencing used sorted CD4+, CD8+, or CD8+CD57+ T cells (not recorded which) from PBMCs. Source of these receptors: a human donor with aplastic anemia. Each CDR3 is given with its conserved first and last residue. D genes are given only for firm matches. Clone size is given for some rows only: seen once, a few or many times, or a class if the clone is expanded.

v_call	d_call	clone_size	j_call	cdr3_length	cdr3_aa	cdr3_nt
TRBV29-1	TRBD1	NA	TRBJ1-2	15	CSVDGTGGPAYGYTF	TGCAGCGTTGACGGGACAGGGGGCCCAGCGTATGGCTACACCTTC
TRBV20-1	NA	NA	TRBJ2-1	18	CSAPTGALLGGPFYEQFF	TGCAGTGCTCCCACGGGGGCTCTTTTGGGAGGGCCTTTCTATGAGCAGTTCTTC
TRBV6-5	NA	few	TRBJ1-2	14	CASSYRGADYGYTF	TGTGCCAGCAGTTACAGGGGCGCAGACTATGGCTACACCTTC
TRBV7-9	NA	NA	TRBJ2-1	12	CASIEAGNEQFF	TGTGCCAGCATCGAAGCAGGGAATGAGCAGTTCTTC
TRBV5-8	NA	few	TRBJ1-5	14	CASSSTSSNQPQHF	TGTGCCAGCAGCTCCACGTCGAGCAATCAGCCCCAGCATTTT
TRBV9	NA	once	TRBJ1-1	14	CASSDTGRITEAFF	TGTGCCAGCAGCGACACAGGGCGGATCACTGAAGCTTTCTTT
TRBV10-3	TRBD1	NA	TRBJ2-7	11	CAIRTGAEQYF	TGTGCCATCAGGACAGGGGCTGAGCAGTACTTC
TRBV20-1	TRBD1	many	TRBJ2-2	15	CSATGTGARAGELFF	TGCAGTGCTACCGGGACAGGGGCGAGGGCCGGGGAGCTGTTTTTT
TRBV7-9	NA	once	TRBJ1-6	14	CASSLGHSNSPLHF	TGTGCCAGCAGCTTGGGACATTCTAATTCACCCCTCCACTTT
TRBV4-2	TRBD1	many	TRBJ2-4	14	CASSRLGQEAIQYF	TGTGCCAGCAGCCGGCTTGGACAGGAGGCCATTCAGTACTTC
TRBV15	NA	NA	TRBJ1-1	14	CATSRETSKIVAFF	TGTGCCACCAGCAGAGAGACAAGCAAAATCGTAGCTTTCTTT
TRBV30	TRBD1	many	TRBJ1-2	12	CASQGSGYGYTF	TGTGCCTCACAGGGGTCCGGCTATGGCTACACCTTC
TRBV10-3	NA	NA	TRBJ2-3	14	CAISERGIADTQYF	TGTGCCATCAGTGAGCGGGGGATAGCAGATACGCAGTATTTT
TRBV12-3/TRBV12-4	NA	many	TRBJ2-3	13	CASSLEAGDTQYF	TGTGCCAGCAGTTTAGAGGCTGGGGATACGCAGTATTTT
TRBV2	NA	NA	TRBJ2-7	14	CASSYGKGTYEQYF	TGTGCCAGCAGTTACGGGAAAGGGACCTACGAGCAGTACTTC
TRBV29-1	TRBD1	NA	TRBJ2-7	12	CSVGGQGYEQYF	TGCAGCGTAGGGGGACAGGGCTACGAGCAGTACTTC
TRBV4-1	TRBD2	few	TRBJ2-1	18	CASSQEGSGRPGRNEQFF	TGCGCCAGCAGCCAAGAGGGTAGCGGGAGGCCGGGGAGGAATGAGCAGTTCTTC
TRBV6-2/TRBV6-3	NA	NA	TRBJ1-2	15	CASSPSGPSRGGYTF	TGTGCCAGCAGCCCCTCGGGACCGTCCAGGGGTGGCTACACCTTC
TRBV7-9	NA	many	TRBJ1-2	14	CASSLLTSVHGYTF	TGTGCCAGCAGCTTACTAACCTCGGTACATGGCTACACCTTC
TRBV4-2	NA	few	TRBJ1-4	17	CASSQASRAATNEKLFF	TGTGCCAGCAGCCAAGCAAGCAGGGCTGCAACTAATGAAAAACTGTTTTTT
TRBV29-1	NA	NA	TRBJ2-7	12	CSVERDGGEQYF	TGCAGCGTTGAAAGGGACGGAGGCGAGCAGTACTTC
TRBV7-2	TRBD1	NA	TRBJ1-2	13	CASSLGDRLIGTF	TGTGCCAGCAGCTTAGGGGACAGGCTGATCGGCACCTTC
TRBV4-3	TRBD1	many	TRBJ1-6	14	CASSQGAGGSPLHF	TGCGCCAGCAGCCAAGGTGCAGGGGGGTCACCCCTCCACTTT
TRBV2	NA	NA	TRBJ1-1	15	CASREKGRTNTEAFF	TGTGCCAGCAGAGAAAAAGGGCGGACGAACACTGAAGCTTTCTTT
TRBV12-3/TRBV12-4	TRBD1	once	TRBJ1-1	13	CASSVGGFTEAFF	TGTGCCAGCAGTGTAGGGGGCTTCACTGAAGCTTTCTTT
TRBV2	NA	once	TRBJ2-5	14	CASSEILPRGTQYF	TGTGCCAGCAGTGAAATACTACCCCGAGGGACCCAGTACTTC
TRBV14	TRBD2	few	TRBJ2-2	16	CASSHLGGGITGELFF	TGTGCCAGCAGCCATCTCGGCGGGGGGATCACCGGGGAGCTGTTTTTT
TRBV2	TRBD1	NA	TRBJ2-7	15	CASSKGQVFPYEQYF	TGTGCCAGCAGTAAGGGACAGGTATTCCCCTACGAGCAGTACTTC
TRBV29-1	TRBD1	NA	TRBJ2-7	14	CSVEAKGTVYEQYF	TGCAGCGTTGAGGCCAAAGGGACAGTCTACGAGCAGTACTTC
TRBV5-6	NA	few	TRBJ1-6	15	CASSSGTSYNSPLHF	TGTGCCAGCAGTTCAGGGACGTCCTATAATTCACCCCTCCACTTT
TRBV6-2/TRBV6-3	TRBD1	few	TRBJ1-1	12	CAAQGQAAEAFF	TGTGCCGCCCAGGGACAGGCGGCCGAAGCTTTCTTT
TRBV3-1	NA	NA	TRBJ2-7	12	CASSQAGYEQYF	TGTGCCAGCAGCCAAGCGGGGTACGAGCAGTACTTC
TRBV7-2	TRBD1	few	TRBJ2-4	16	CASSTGTGSVGNIQYF	TGTGCCAGCAGCACAGGGACAGGTTCAGTGGGAAACATTCAGTACTTC
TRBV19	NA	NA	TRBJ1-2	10	CASKAADYTF	TGTGCCAGTAAAGCGGCTGACTACACCTTC
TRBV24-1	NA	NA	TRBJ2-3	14	CATGNVVSHYEQYF	TGTGCCACCGGGAACGTTGTGTCCCACTACGAGCAGTATTTT
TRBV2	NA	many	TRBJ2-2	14	CASSSSRNTGELFF	TGTGCCAGCAGTTCCTCCAGGAACACCGGGGAGCTGTTTTTT
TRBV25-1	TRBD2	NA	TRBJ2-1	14	CASGLAGDLYEQFF	TGTGCCAGCGGGCTAGCGGGAGACCTTTATGAGCAGTTCTTC
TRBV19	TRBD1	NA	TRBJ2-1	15	CASSIGQGAYNEQFF	TGTGCCAGTAGTATTGGACAGGGAGCTTACAATGAGCAGTTCTTC
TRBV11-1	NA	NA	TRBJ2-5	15	CASRNNRQSQETLYF	TGTGCCAGCAGGAACAACAGACAGTCCCAAGAGACCCTGTACTTC
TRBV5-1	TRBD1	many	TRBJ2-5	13	CASSQGQGATQYF	TGCGCCAGCAGCCAGGGACAGGGCGCGACCCAGTACTTC
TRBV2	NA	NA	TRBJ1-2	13	CASSERSVYGYTF	TGTGCCAGCAGTGAACGTTCCGTCTATGGCTACACCTTC
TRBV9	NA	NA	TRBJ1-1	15	CASSVFDRFGAEAFF	TGTGCCAGCAGCGTGTTTGACAGGTTTGGCGCTGAAGCTTTCTTT
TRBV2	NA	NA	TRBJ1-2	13	CASSDLQGQGYTF	TGTGCCAGCAGTGATTTACAGGGTCAAGGCTACACCTTC